The T cell receptor beta chain described here comes from a study of OX40 agonist ivuxolimab in advanced cancers. Blood got drawn at baseline, again on cycle 4 day 1, and then on cycle 7 day 1. Trimming cost V 6 bases and J 3 bases, with 11 bases left between them. Germline lookup yields CDR1 MNHEY and CDR2 SVGAGI. The CDR3 is 13 amino acids. Broader study findings: Dose levels from 0.1 to 3.0 mg/kg saw CD4+ and CD8+ blood T cells expand clonally by week 6. There were also nonresponders showing low normalized T-cell clonal expansion.

With respect to this clone: Antigen: not known.

The protocol was immunoSEQ multiplex PCR, while the TCRdb copy is restricted to in-frame clones and leaves out a portion. The table has more than 95,000 clones, roughly 92% seen once. The input for sequencing was CD4+ or CD8+ T cells sorted from blood, taken in a trial of the OX40 agonist ivuxolimab. This TCR was sampled from an adult with an advanced solid tumor such as melanoma, head and neck, liver or kidney cancer. The gene calls are TRBV6-5 and TRBJ1-2; tentative D call: TRBD1 (6 bases). CDR3 amino acids: CASRTGIDYGYTF. CDR3 DNA sequence: TGTGCCAGCAGAACAGGGATAGACTATGGCTACACCTTC.